The 12 T cell receptor beta chains presented below share a single source sample, sequenced in a study of blood T cell repertoires in COVID-19. Sequenced by immunoSEQ multiplex PCR; TCRdb stores in-frame clones only, minus some. The profile shows 150,000 to 200,000 clones, around four fifths of them singletons. The sequencing sample was made of peripheral blood. The source is a woman in her twenties or thirties with acute or convalescent COVID-19.

This clone was found once. In nucleotides, the CDR3 is TGTGCCAGCAGTTACGGGCAGGGGGTGGTCACTGAAGCTTTCTTT. It encodes CASSYGQGVVTEAFF. The chain links TRBV6-2 or TRBV6-3 to TRBJ1-1; 7 nucleotides match TRBD1. Germline V CDR1 and CDR2: MNHEY, SVGEGT. V trimming: 2 bases; J trimming: 4 bases; junction bases outside the gene matches: 7. The CDR3 loop spans 15 amino acids.

This clone turned up a few times. The genes are TRBV4-2 and TRBJ2-7, with D unresolved. CDR1 and CDR2 from the germline V gene are LGHNA and YNFKEQ. The CDR3 totals 14 residues. Trimming removed 4 bases from V and 7 bases from J, with 17 bases in between. The CDR3 loop is CASSPTDQAEEQYF. CDR3 nucleotides: TGTGCCAGCAGCCCCACCGACCAGGCAGAAGAGCAGTACTTC.

The gene calls are TRBV10-1 and TRBJ2-2; TRBD2 matches 10 bases. The CDR3 extends over 15 amino acids. Germline V lookup: CDR1 WNHNN, CDR2 SYGVQD (reference sequence). Trimming took 6 bases from V and 7 from J; bases not matched to a gene: 8. For the CDR3, the DNA is TGCGCCAGCAGGCCCACTAGCGGGAAAATCGGGGAGCTGTTTTTT. Protein product: CASRPTSGKIGELFF.

The chain couples TRBV7-9 to TRBJ1-2; maybe TRBD1 (6 bases). The CDR3 is made up of 15 amino acids. V lost 6 bases and J 0 bases, leaving 14 bases between the germline ends. Germline-derived CDR1 and CDR2 are SEHNR and FQNEAQ (reference sequence). CDR3 amino acids: CASSSDRTSNYGYTF. The CDR3 nucleotides read TGTGCCAGCAGTTCGGACAGAACATCTAACTATGGCTACACCTTC.

V is TRBV28 and J is TRBJ1-1; D is possibly TRBD1 (5 bases). The V and J ends lost 6 bases and 3 bases respectively, with 14 bases between them. The length of the CDR3 is 14 residues. The germline gives CDR1 MDHEN, CDR2 SYDVKM. The CDR3 here is CASRQSGDHTEAFF. The CDR3 DNA is TGTGCCAGCAGACAGAGCGGGGACCACACTGAAGCTTTCTTT.

V usage is TRBV7-3 and J usage is TRBJ2-3, with TRBD2 matching over 8 bases. With 4 bases clipped from V and 14 bases from J, the junction kept 8 bases outside the gene matches. This CDR3 region has 12 residues. Germline V gives CDR1 SGHTA, CDR2 FQGTGA. The DNA of the CDR3 is TGTGCCAGCAGCTCCTTAGCGGGGAATATGTATTTT. As protein: CASSSLAGNMYF. Combining the CDR3 with reference TRBV7-3 and TRBJ2-3 gives the whole variable domain GAGVSQTPSNKVTEKGKYVELRCDPISGHTALYWYRQSLGQGPEFLIYFQGTGAADDSGLPNDRFFAVRPEGSVSTLKIQRTERGDSAVYLCASSSLAGNMYFGPGTRLTVL.

In this sample, this clone turned up a few times. V gene TRBV6-6 combines with J gene TRBJ2-7, with a possible D match to TRBD1 (5 bases). The CDR3 consists of 11 residues. Deletions cut 8 bases from V and 6 bases from J, with 11 bases between. Germline V lookup: CDR1 MNHNY, CDR2 SVGAGI (reference sequence). The CDR3 protein is CASSPGLEQYF. The CDR3 DNA is TGTGCCAGCTCACCAGGGCTCGAGCAGTACTTC.

This chain connects TRBV27 to TRBJ1-5; D is undetermined. Trimming stripped 3 bases from V and 2 bases from J, with 14 bases between. The CDR3 consists of 16 residues. Germline V lookup: CDR1 MNHEY, CDR2 SMNVEV (reference sequence). The CDR3 here is CASSFNTPMGNQPQHF. The DNA for the CDR3 is TGTGCCAGCAGTTTTAACACACCCATGGGCAATCAGCCCCAGCATTTT.

This rearrangement joins TRBV7-8 to TRBJ2-2, with TRBD2 matching over 10 bases. CDR3 length equals 17 residues. V shed 4 bases, J shed 4 bases, and the junction held 9 bases outside the gene matches. CDR1 SGHVS and CDR2 FQNEAQ come from the germline V gene. CDR3: CASSSLSGLAVTGELFF. DNA of the CDR3: TGTGCCAGCAGCTCGCTATCTGGACTAGCGGTCACCGGGGAGCTGTTTTTT.

V is TRBV28 and J is TRBJ1-5; TRBD1 matches 8 bases. CDR1 and CDR2 (germline): MDHEN, SYDVKM. V trimming: 2 bases; J trimming: 1 base; junction bases outside the gene matches: 7. This CDR3 is built from 17 residues. The CDR3 spells CASSLPTGAKSNQPQHF. In DNA form, the CDR3 reads TGTGCCAGCAGTTTACCGACAGGGGCTAAGAGCAATCAGCCCCAGCATTTT.

The chain links TRBV30 to TRBJ2-1; TRBD2 matches 10 bases. The CDR3 has 15 amino acids. CDR1 and CDR2 from the germline V gene are GTSNPN and SVGIG (reference sequence). The V segment lost 0 bases and the J segment 7 bases; nucleotides outside the gene matches: 6. The CDR3 bases are TGTGCCTGGAGTGTCGGAGCGGGAGGGCCTAATGAGCAGTTCTTC. Its translation: CAWSVGAGGPNEQFF.

The chain links TRBV15 to TRBJ2-1; D gene ambiguous. V lost 0 bases and J 11 bases, leaving 11 bases between the germline ends. Germline values: CDR1 LNHNV, CDR2 YYDKDF (reference sequence). The CDR3 runs 13 residues. The CDR3 protein is CATSRDFDRKQFF. CDR3 bases: TGTGCCACCAGCAGAGATTTCGATAGAAAGCAGTTCTTC. The full variable domain, with the rest looked up from reference TRBV15 and TRBJ2-1, is DAMVIQNPRYQVTQFGKPVTLSCSQTLNHNVMYWYQQKSSQAPKLLFHYYDKDFNNEADTPDNFQSRRPNTSFCFLDIRSPGLGDTAMYLCATSRDFDRKQFFGPGTRLTVL.